The rows below give T cell receptor beta chains drawn from one sample of a study of blood T cell repertoires in COVID-19. Some clones are missing from TCRdb's copy, which holds only in-frame ones; the method was immunoSEQ multiplex PCR. The sample shows approximately 230,000 clones, around 80% of them seen only once. The specimen sequenced was PBMCs or T cells enriched from blood (not recorded which). These receptors came from a man aged 35 to 55 who had recovered from COVID-19. CDR3s include the opening cysteine and the closing phenylalanine or tryptophan. The D gene is left open where the match is weak. Clone size is not always given. Where it is, it says once, few, many or a class for expanded clones.

v_gene: TRBV7-2; abundance: .; j_gene: TRBJ2-5; d_gene: .; CDR3aa: CASSFTIGGQETQYF; CDR3nt: TGTGCCAGCAGCTTCACCATCGGGGGCCAAGAGACCCAGTACTTC
v_gene: TRBV7-2; abundance: .; j_gene: TRBJ1-3; d_gene: .; CDR3aa: CASSYDKGNTIYF; CDR3nt: TGTGCCAGCAGCTACGACAAGGGAAACACCATATATTTT
v_gene: TRBV7-3; abundance: .; j_gene: TRBJ2-7; d_gene: .; CDR3aa: CASSPWTYLSYEQYF; CDR3nt: TGTGCCAGCAGCCCCTGGACTTACCTCTCCTACGAGCAGTACTTC
v_gene: TRBV28; abundance: .; j_gene: TRBJ1-5; d_gene: .; CDR3aa: CASIESGGDQPQHF; CDR3nt: TGTGCCAGCATCGAATCGGGGGGAGATCAGCCCCAGCATTTT
v_gene: TRBV5-1; abundance: .; j_gene: TRBJ1-2; d_gene: .; CDR3aa: CASSLDGNGGYTF; CDR3nt: TGCGCCAGCAGCTTGGACGGCAACGGGGGCTACACCTTC
v_gene: TRBV5-6; abundance: .; j_gene: TRBJ2-5; d_gene: .; CDR3aa: CASSLVRRVETQYF; CDR3nt: TGTGCCAGCAGCTTGGTCCGCAGGGTAGAGACCCAGTACTTC
v_gene: TRBV28; abundance: .; j_gene: TRBJ1-5; d_gene: .; CDR3aa: CASAIVTSYSNQPQHF; CDR3nt: TGTGCCAGCGCGATCGTGACAAGCTATAGCAATCAGCCCCAGCATTTT
v_gene: TRBV29-1; abundance: .; j_gene: TRBJ1-1; d_gene: .; CDR3aa: CSVYPGGGTEAFF; CDR3nt: TGCAGCGTTTATCCGGGAGGAGGGACTGAAGCTTTCTTT
v_gene: TRBV4-3; abundance: .; j_gene: TRBJ1-2; d_gene: .; CDR3aa: CASSLEGQVLSGYTF; CDR3nt: TGCGCCAGCAGCCTCGAGGGCCAAGTTCTTTCTGGCTACACCTTC
v_gene: TRBV25-1; abundance: .; j_gene: TRBJ2-1; d_gene: .; CDR3aa: CASSPTGAYSYNEQFF; CDR3nt: TGTGCCAGCAGTCCTACGGGAGCTTACTCCTACAATGAGCAGTTCTTC
v_gene: TRBV28; abundance: few; j_gene: TRBJ2-7; d_gene: .; CDR3aa: CASSARGQKSYEQYF; CDR3nt: TGTGCCAGCAGTGCCCGTGGACAGAAATCCTACGAGCAGTACTTC
v_gene: TRBV6-1; abundance: .; j_gene: TRBJ1-2; d_gene: .; CDR3aa: CASSEGPSRGGYTF; CDR3nt: TGTGCCAGCAGTGAAGGTCCGAGTAGAGGGGGCTACACCTTC
v_gene: TRBV5-1; abundance: .; j_gene: TRBJ2-1; d_gene: TRBD1; CDR3aa: CASSLVGGRNEQFF; CDR3nt: TGCGCCAGCAGCTTGGTAGGGGGCCGGAATGAGCAGTTCTTC
v_gene: TRBV5-4; abundance: few; j_gene: TRBJ2-1; d_gene: TRBD2; CDR3aa: CASSFPSGGPGEQFF; CDR3nt: TGTGCCAGCAGCTTCCCTAGCGGGGGGCCGGGGGAGCAGTTCTTC
v_gene: TRBV5-1; abundance: .; j_gene: TRBJ1-2; d_gene: TRBD1; CDR3aa: CASHNVEGAYGYTF; CDR3nt: TGCGCCAGCCACAACGTTGAGGGGGCCTATGGCTACACCTTC
v_gene: TRBV9; abundance: .; j_gene: TRBJ2-3; d_gene: .; CDR3aa: CASSLGTSTDTQYF; CDR3nt: TGTGCCAGCAGCTTAGGGACATCCACAGATACGCAGTATTTT
v_gene: TRBV6-5; abundance: .; j_gene: TRBJ1-1; d_gene: TRBD1; CDR3aa: CASSPGQGKNTEAFF; CDR3nt: TGTGCCAGCAGTCCAGGACAGGGAAAGAACACTGAAGCTTTCTTT
v_gene: TRBV5-1; abundance: .; j_gene: TRBJ2-5; d_gene: .; CDR3aa: CASSTGGAEETQYF; CDR3nt: TGCGCCAGCAGCACTGGCGGTGCGGAAGAGACCCAGTACTTC
v_gene: TRBV28; abundance: .; j_gene: TRBJ1-5; d_gene: .; CDR3aa: CASSFSQPQHF; CDR3nt: TGTGCCAGCAGTTTCAGTCAGCCCCAGCATTTT
v_gene: TRBV5-4; abundance: .; j_gene: TRBJ2-5; d_gene: .; CDR3aa: CASSLAGDGQETQYF; CDR3nt: TGTGCCAGCAGCTTGGCCGGGGATGGGCAAGAGACCCAGTACTTC
v_gene: TRBV2; abundance: once; j_gene: TRBJ1-2; d_gene: .; CDR3aa: CASRQGLSGGYTF; CDR3nt: TGTGCCAGCAGACAGGGCCTCTCGGGGGGCTACACCTTC
v_gene: TRBV5-1; abundance: .; j_gene: TRBJ1-4; d_gene: .; CDR3aa: CASSLGHVATNEKLFF; CDR3nt: TGCGCCAGCAGCTTGGGACACGTTGCAACTAATGAAAAACTGTTTTTT
v_gene: TRBV2; abundance: once; j_gene: TRBJ2-4; d_gene: TRBD1; CDR3aa: CASSVDRGRENIQYF; CDR3nt: TGTGCCAGCAGCGTCGACAGGGGTCGCGAAAACATTCAGTACTTC
v_gene: TRBV9; abundance: .; j_gene: TRBJ2-7; d_gene: TRBD2; CDR3aa: CASSVGGGEGEDFEQYF; CDR3nt: TGTGCCAGCAGCGTAGGGGGCGGGGAGGGAGAAGATTTCGAGCAGTACTTC
v_gene: TRBV13; abundance: .; j_gene: TRBJ2-7; d_gene: .; CDR3aa: CATRRMGLGHEQYF; CDR3nt: TGTGCCACCCGAAGAATGGGACTGGGGCACGAGCAGTACTTC
v_gene: TRBV9; abundance: .; j_gene: TRBJ2-2; d_gene: .; CDR3aa: CASSPLAGELFF; CDR3nt: TGTGCCAGCAGCCCCCTAGCCGGGGAGCTGTTTTTT
v_gene: TRBV7-3; abundance: .; j_gene: TRBJ1-5; d_gene: .; CDR3aa: CASSLGRGSNNQPQHF; CDR3nt: TGTGCCAGCAGCTTAGGCAGGGGATCGAACAATCAGCCCCAGCATTTT
v_gene: TRBV2; abundance: medium-sized; j_gene: TRBJ1-1; d_gene: TRBD1; CDR3aa: CASGRTGKNTEAFF; CDR3nt: TGTGCCAGCGGAAGGACAGGAAAAAACACTGAAGCTTTCTTT
v_gene: TRBV6-5; abundance: once; j_gene: TRBJ1-1; d_gene: .; CDR3aa: CASSYPGNTEAFF; CDR3nt: TGTGCCAGCAGTTACCCCGGGAACACTGAAGCTTTCTTT
v_gene: TRBV7-2; abundance: few; j_gene: TRBJ1-2; d_gene: TRBD1; CDR3aa: CASSPNFGRTGGYGYTF; CDR3nt: TGTGCCAGCAGCCCGAATTTCGGTAGGACAGGGGGCTATGGCTACACCTTC
v_gene: TRBV19; abundance: .; j_gene: TRBJ2-1; d_gene: .; CDR3aa: CASSLSGSLANEQFF; CDR3nt: TGTGCCAGTAGTCTTTCCGGGAGCTTGGCCAATGAGCAGTTCTTC
v_gene: TRBV14; abundance: .; j_gene: TRBJ2-2; d_gene: TRBD2; CDR3aa: CASSPLVAGGNTGELFF; CDR3nt: TGTGCCAGCAGTCCGCTCGTAGCGGGAGGGAACACCGGGGAGCTGTTTTTT
v_gene: TRBV6-5; abundance: .; j_gene: TRBJ1-5; d_gene: .; CDR3aa: CASVYGDSNQPQHF; CDR3nt: TGTGCCAGCGTCTACGGAGACAGCAATCAGCCCCAGCATTTT
v_gene: TRBV4-2; abundance: .; j_gene: TRBJ2-3; d_gene: TRBD2; CDR3aa: CASSQEFSRGEFTDTQYF; CDR3nt: TGTGCCAGCAGCCAAGAATTTTCACGGGGGGAATTCACAGATACGCAGTATTTT
v_gene: TRBV6-5; abundance: .; j_gene: TRBJ2-1; d_gene: TRBD2; CDR3aa: CASSYSGRGGWNEQFF; CDR3nt: TGTGCCAGCAGTTACTCGGGGAGGGGCGGTTGGAATGAGCAGTTCTTC
v_gene: TRBV4-1; abundance: .; j_gene: TRBJ2-1; d_gene: .; CDR3aa: CASSQEELGLGEQFF; CDR3nt: TGCGCCAGCAGCCAAGAGGAACTAGGGTTGGGTGAGCAGTTCTTC
v_gene: TRBV19; abundance: .; j_gene: TRBJ1-1; d_gene: TRBD1; CDR3aa: CASLRDRGQLRTEAFF; CDR3nt: TGTGCCAGCCTCCGGGACAGGGGGCAGTTGAGGACTGAAGCTTTCTTT
v_gene: TRBV14; abundance: few; j_gene: TRBJ1-3; d_gene: .; CDR3aa: CASSPGGRGYPGNTIYF; CDR3nt: TGTGCCAGCAGCCCCGGTGGCAGGGGCTACCCTGGAAACACCATATATTTT
v_gene: TRBV20-1; abundance: .; j_gene: TRBJ1-2; d_gene: .; CDR3aa: CSASVQSYGYTF; CDR3nt: TGCAGTGCTAGTGTACAATCCTATGGCTACACCTTC
v_gene: TRBV9; abundance: .; j_gene: TRBJ2-7; d_gene: TRBD2; CDR3aa: CASSVSGNSYEQYF; CDR3nt: TGTGCCAGCAGCGTAAGCGGGAATTCCTACGAGCAGTACTTC
v_gene: TRBV7-9; abundance: .; j_gene: TRBJ1-1; d_gene: .; CDR3aa: CASTMSRGPFTEDTEAFF; CDR3nt: TGTGCCAGCACCATGTCCAGGGGTCCTTTTACGGAAGACACTGAAGCTTTCTTT
v_gene: TRBV5-4; abundance: .; j_gene: TRBJ2-3; d_gene: TRBD2; CDR3aa: CASSLGLAGEGDTQYF; CDR3nt: TGTGCCAGCAGCCTGGGACTAGCGGGAGAGGGAGATACGCAGTATTTT
v_gene: TRBV7-6; abundance: .; j_gene: TRBJ2-6; d_gene: .; CDR3aa: CASSPPLDREANVLTF; CDR3nt: TGTGCCAGCAGCCCCCCTTTGGACCGGGAGGCCAACGTCCTGACTTTC
v_gene: TRBV5-5; abundance: .; j_gene: TRBJ1-6; d_gene: .; CDR3aa: CASSFTRVNSPLHF; CDR3nt: TGTGCCAGCAGCTTTACCAGGGTGAATTCACCCCTCCACTTT
v_gene: TRBV2; abundance: .; j_gene: TRBJ1-1; d_gene: .; CDR3aa: CASGRGILNTEAFF; CDR3nt: TGTGCCAGCGGGCGGGGCATACTGAACACTGAAGCTTTCTTT
v_gene: TRBV11-2; abundance: .; j_gene: TRBJ2-7; d_gene: TRBD2; CDR3aa: CASSSLAGAPYEQYF; CDR3nt: TGTGCCAGCAGCTCCCTAGCGGGAGCGCCCTACGAGCAGTACTTC
v_gene: TRBV7-9; abundance: .; j_gene: TRBJ2-2; d_gene: .; CDR3aa: CAGGQTQNTGELFF; CDR3nt: TGTGCCGGAGGACAGACTCAAAACACCGGGGAGCTGTTTTTT
v_gene: TRBV27; abundance: .; j_gene: TRBJ1-5; d_gene: .; CDR3aa: CASSFGTQNQPQHF; CDR3nt: TGTGCCAGCAGTTTTGGGACACAGAATCAGCCCCAGCATTTT
v_gene: TRBV5-1; abundance: .; j_gene: TRBJ2-1; d_gene: TRBD2; CDR3aa: CASSSLSGGLYNEQFF; CDR3nt: TGCGCCAGCAGCTCCCTTAGCGGGGGCCTATACAATGAGCAGTTCTTC
v_gene: TRBV7-2; abundance: .; j_gene: TRBJ2-3; d_gene: TRBD1; CDR3aa: CASSLGTGPDTQYF; CDR3nt: TGTGCCAGCAGCTTAGGGACAGGCCCGGATACGCAGTATTTT
v_gene: TRBV3-1/TRBV3-2; abundance: .; j_gene: TRBJ1-1; d_gene: TRBD1; CDR3aa: CASSYRGGADTEAFF; CDR3nt: TGTGCCAGCAGCTACAGAGGGGGCGCGGACACTGAAGCTTTCTTT
v_gene: TRBV4-2; abundance: .; j_gene: TRBJ1-5; d_gene: .; CDR3aa: CASSQVGREDGNQPQHF; CDR3nt: TGTGCCAGCAGCCAAGTAGGGAGGGAGGATGGCAATCAGCCCCAGCATTTT
v_gene: TRBV9; abundance: .; j_gene: TRBJ2-1; d_gene: TRBD2; CDR3aa: CASSVGSGTYNEQFF; CDR3nt: TGTGCCAGCAGCGTAGGAAGCGGGACCTACAATGAGCAGTTCTTC
v_gene: TRBV11-2; abundance: .; j_gene: TRBJ2-7; d_gene: TRBD2; CDR3aa: CASKILSGRVYEQYF; CDR3nt: TGTGCCAGCAAAATACTTAGCGGGAGGGTCTACGAGCAGTACTTC
v_gene: TRBV7-8; abundance: .; j_gene: TRBJ1-1; d_gene: TRBD1; CDR3aa: CASSLRQGLTEAFF; CDR3nt: TGTGCCAGCAGCCTAAGACAGGGGTTGACTGAAGCTTTCTTT
v_gene: TRBV6-5; abundance: .; j_gene: TRBJ2-3; d_gene: .; CDR3aa: CASSSRGTSTDTQYF; CDR3nt: TGTGCCAGCAGTTCCCGGGGGACTAGCACAGATACGCAGTATTTT
v_gene: TRBV29-1; abundance: few; j_gene: TRBJ2-3; d_gene: TRBD2; CDR3aa: CSVLVGGATDTQYF; CDR3nt: TGCAGCGTTCTCGTCGGGGGGGCCACAGATACGCAGTATTTT